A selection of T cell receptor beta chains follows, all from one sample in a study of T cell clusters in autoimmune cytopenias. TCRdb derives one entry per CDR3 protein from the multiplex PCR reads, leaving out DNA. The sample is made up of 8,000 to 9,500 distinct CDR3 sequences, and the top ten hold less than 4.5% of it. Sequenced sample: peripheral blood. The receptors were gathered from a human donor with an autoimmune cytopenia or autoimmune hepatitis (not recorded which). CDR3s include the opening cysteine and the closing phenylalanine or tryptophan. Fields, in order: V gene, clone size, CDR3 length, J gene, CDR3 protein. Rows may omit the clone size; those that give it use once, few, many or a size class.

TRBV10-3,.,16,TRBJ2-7,CAISESQAGGSYEQYF
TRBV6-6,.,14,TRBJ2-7,CASSLGTGIYSAYF
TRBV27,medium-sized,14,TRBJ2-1,CASSFSGSFNEQFF
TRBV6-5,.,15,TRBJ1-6,CASTHGQGENSPLHF
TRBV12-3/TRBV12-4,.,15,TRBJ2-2,CASTLLAGGAGELFF
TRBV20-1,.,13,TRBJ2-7,CSANRDRAVEQYF
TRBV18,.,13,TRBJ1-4,CASSRSVGEKLFF
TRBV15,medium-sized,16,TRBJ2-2,CATSGSISTGTGELFF
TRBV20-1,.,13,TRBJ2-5,CSALRLYQETQYF
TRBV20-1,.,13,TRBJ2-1,CSALNSGGNEQFF
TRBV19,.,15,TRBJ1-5,CASSPYYRDDQPQHF